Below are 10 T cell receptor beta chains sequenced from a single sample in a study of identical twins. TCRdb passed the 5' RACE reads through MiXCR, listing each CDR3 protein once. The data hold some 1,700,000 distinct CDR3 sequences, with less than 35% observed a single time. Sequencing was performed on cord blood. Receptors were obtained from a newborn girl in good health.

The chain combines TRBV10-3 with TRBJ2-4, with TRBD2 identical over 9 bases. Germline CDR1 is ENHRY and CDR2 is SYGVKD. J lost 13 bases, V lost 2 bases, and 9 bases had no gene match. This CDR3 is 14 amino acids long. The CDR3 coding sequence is TGTGCCATCAGTGAGGGCGGGAGGGGCAATGAGCAGTACTTC. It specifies CAISEGGRGNEQYF.

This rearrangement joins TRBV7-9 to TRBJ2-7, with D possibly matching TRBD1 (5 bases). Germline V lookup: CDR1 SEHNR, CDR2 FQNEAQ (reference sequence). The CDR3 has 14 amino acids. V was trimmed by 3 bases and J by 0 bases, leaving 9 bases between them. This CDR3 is CASSLTANSYEQYF. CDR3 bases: TGTGCCAGCAGCTTGACAGCGAACTCCTACGAGCAGTACTTC.

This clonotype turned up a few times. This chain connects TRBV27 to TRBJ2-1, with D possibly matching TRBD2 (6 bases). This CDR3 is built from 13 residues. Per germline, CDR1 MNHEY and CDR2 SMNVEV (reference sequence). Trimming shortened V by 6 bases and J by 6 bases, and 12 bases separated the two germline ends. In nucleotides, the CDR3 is TGTGCCAGCAGCTCCCGGGGGAGCAATGAGCAGTTCTTC. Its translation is CASSSRGSNEQFF.

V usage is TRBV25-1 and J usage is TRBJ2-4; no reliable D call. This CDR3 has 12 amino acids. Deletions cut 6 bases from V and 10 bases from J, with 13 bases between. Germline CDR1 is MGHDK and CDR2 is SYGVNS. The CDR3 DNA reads TGTGCCAGCAGCACTGCATCAGATATTCAGTACTTC. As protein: CASSTASDIQYF.

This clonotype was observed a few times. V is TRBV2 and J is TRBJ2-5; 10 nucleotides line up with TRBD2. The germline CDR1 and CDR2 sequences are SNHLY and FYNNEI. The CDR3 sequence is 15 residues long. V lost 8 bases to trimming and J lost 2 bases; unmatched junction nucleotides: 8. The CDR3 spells CASPGTSVQQETQYF. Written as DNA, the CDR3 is TGTGCCAGCCCCGGGACTAGCGTACAGCAAGAGACCCAGTACTTC.

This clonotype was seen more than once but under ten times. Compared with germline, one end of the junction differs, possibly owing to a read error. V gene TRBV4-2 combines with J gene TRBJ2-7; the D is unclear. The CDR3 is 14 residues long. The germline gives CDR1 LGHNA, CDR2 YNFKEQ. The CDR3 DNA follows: TGTACCAGCAGCCAAGTCGTCTCGTCCTACGAGCAGTACTTC. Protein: CTSSQVVSSYEQYF.

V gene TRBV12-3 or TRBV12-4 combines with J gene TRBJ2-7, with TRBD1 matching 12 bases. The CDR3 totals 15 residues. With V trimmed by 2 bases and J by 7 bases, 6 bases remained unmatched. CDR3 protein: CASSLPGTGGNEQYF. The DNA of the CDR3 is TGTGCCAGCAGTTTACCCGGGACAGGGGGCAATGAGCAGTACTTC.

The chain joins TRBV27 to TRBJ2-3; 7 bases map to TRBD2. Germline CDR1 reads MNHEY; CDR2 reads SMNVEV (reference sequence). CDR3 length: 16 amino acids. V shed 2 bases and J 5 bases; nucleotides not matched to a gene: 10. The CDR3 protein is CASSLEGRTRRDTQYF. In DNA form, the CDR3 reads TGTGCCAGCAGTTTAGAAGGTCGGACTAGACGAGATACGCAGTATTTT.

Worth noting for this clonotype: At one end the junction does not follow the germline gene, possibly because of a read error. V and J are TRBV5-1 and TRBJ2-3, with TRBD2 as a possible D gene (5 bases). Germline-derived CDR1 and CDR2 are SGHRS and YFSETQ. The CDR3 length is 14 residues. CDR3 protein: CANSLQSSSDTQYF. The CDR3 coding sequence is TGCGCCAACAGCTTGCAGTCTAGCTCAGATACGCAGTATTTT.

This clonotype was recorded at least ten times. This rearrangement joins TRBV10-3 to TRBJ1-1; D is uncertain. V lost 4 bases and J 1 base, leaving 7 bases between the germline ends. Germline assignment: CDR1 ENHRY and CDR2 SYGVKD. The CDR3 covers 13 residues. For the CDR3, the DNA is TGTGCCATCAGTGGGACCCCGAACACTGAAGCTTTCTTT. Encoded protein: CAISGTPNTEAFF.